Each of the 27 T cell receptor beta chains below was sequenced from the same sample in a study of cytomegalovirus exposure and HLA in healthy donors. This table comes from immunoSEQ multiplex PCR, and its TCRdb copy is limited to in-frame clones, with some not included. Here the sample spans 120,000 or so clones, more than 70% being singletons. What was sequenced was PBMCs. All receptors derive from a woman aged 30 to 39 in good health and CMV-seronegative.

This clone was recorded a few times. The chain has TRBV4-3 and TRBJ1-2, with D tentatively TRBD1 (6 bases). The CDR3 contains 14 residues. With 0 bases removed from V and 2 bases from J, the gap between germline ends came to 7 bases. CDR1 is LGHNA, CDR2 YSLEER, per germline. CDR3 loop: CASSQDTGNYGYTF. In DNA form, the CDR3 reads TGCGCCAGCAGCCAAGATACAGGGAACTATGGCTACACCTTC.

This chain joins TRBV21-1 and TRBJ1-5; the table's D call, TRBD1, has no DNA check behind it. TRBV21-1 is a pseudogene locus. There are 16 residues in the CDR3. The CDR3 nucleotides are TGTGCCAGCAGCAAGGATCTACAGGGCCCCTCCCAGCCCCAGCATTTT. Its translation: CASSKDLQGPSQPQHF.

The chain joins TRBV15 to TRBJ2-2; 10 positions match TRBD1. This CDR3 has 17 amino acids. J lost 6 bases, V lost 3 bases, and 10 bases had no gene match. Germline V lookup: CDR1 LNHNV, CDR2 YYDKDF (reference sequence). The CDR3 DNA follows: TGTGCCACCAGCAGCCCCTTTGGGACAGGGGACCCCGGGGAGCTGTTTTTT. Translation: CATSSPFGTGDPGELFF.

The genes are TRBV7-8 and TRBJ2-5; a possible D gene is TRBD2 (6 bases). Germline V gene sequence: CDR1 SGHVS, CDR2 FQNEAQ. The V end was cut by 5 bases, the J end by 0 bases, with 10 bases between. CDR3 size: 14 residues. The DNA for the CDR3 is TGTGCCAGCAGCCCGACTAGAAACCAAGAGACCCAGTACTTC. Its protein product is CASSPTRNQETQYF. Using reference TRBV7-8 and TRBJ2-5 for the parts outside the CDR3, the full variable domain is GAGVSQSPRYKVAKRGQDVALRCDPISGHVSLFWYQQALGQGPEFLTYFQNEAQLDKSGLPSDRFFAERPEGSVSTLKIQRTQQEDSAVYLCASSPTRNQETQYFGPGTRLLVL.

The chain links TRBV19 to TRBJ1-5; perhaps TRBD1 as D (5 bases). Germline loops: CDR1 LNHDA, CDR2 SQIVND (reference sequence). V was pared by 5 bases and J by 1 base, with 12 bases between. This CDR3 is 15 amino acids long. The CDR3 DNA is TGTGCCAGTAGTCTCCTCGGGGGGAGCAATCAGCCCCAGCATTTT. Translating it yields CASSLLGGSNQPQHF.

The V call is TRBV19, the J call TRBJ2-1; 7 bases fit TRBD1. V gave up 5 bases and J gave up 7 bases; unmatched junction bases: 8. There are 14 residues in the CDR3. Per germline, CDR1 LNHDA and CDR2 SQIVND (reference sequence). The CDR3 DNA sequence: TGTGCCAGTAGTTCTACAGGGGTGACTAATGAGCAGTTCTTC. It encodes CASSSTGVTNEQFF.

This clone was observed a single time. This sequence joins TRBV19 and TRBJ1-2; 7 bases line up with TRBD1. The J segment lost 4 bases and the V segment lost 2 bases, leaving 10 bases of the junction unmatched. The CDR3 totals 16 residues. Germline V lookup: CDR1 LNHDA, CDR2 SQIVND (reference sequence). CDR3 sequence: CASSIRPQGLGYGYTF. CDR3 in DNA: TGTGCCAGTAGTATACGCCCACAGGGGCTAGGCTATGGCTACACCTTC.

The genes are TRBV7-3 and TRBJ2-7, with D perhaps TRBD2 (6 bases). Trimming left V 6 bases short and J 6 bases short, with 18 bases between. Germline V gene lookup returns CDR1 SGHTA and CDR2 FQGTGA. CDR3 length: 14 residues. CDR3 sequence reads: CASSKAGQGAEQYF. CDR3 in DNA: TGTGCCAGCAGTAAAGCGGGCCAGGGAGCCGAGCAGTACTTC. Complete variable domain (other parts from reference TRBV7-3 and TRBJ2-7): GAGVSQTPSNKVTEKGKYVELRCDPISGHTALYWYRQSLGQGPEFLIYFQGTGAADDSGLPNDRFFAVRPEGSVSTLKIQRTERGDSAVYLCASSKAGQGAEQYFGPGTRLTVT.

V usage is TRBV7-2 and J usage is TRBJ1-2, with TRBD1 identical over 8 bases. V shed 1 base and J 6 bases; nucleotides not matched to a gene: 7. There are 15 residues in the CDR3. Looked up from germline, CDR1 is SGHTA and CDR2 is FQGNSA. CDR3 in amino acids: CASSLGARGQDGYTF. The CDR3 bases are TGTGCCAGCAGCTTAGGTGCCAGGGGGCAGGATGGCTACACCTTC.

There are a few counts of this clone. The V and J genes are TRBV9 and TRBJ2-7, with D perhaps matching TRBD1 (5 bases). V lost 0 bases to trimming and J lost 5 bases, with 6 bases between them. CDR1 SGDLS and CDR2 YYNGEE come from the germline V gene. CDR3 size: 12 residues. CDR3 nucleotides: TGTGCCAGCAGCGTAGGGGGCGACGAGCAGTACTTC. Protein sequence: CASSVGGDEQYF.

V is TRBV29-1 and J is TRBJ1-5; 7 nucleotides align to TRBD1. Germline V gene lookup returns CDR1 SQVTM and CDR2 ANQGSEA. The CDR3 is 13 residues long. J lost 0 bases, V lost 6 bases, and 2 bases had no gene match. This CDR3 reads CSVRTGSNQPQHF. In nucleotides, the CDR3 is TGCAGCGTACGGACAGGTAGCAATCAGCCCCAGCATTTT.

The chain uses TRBV29-1 and TRBJ1-1; TRBD1 matches at 9 bases. The CDR3 has 12 residues. The V gene's germline CDR1 is SQVTM and CDR2 ANQGSEA. V trimming: 7 bases; J trimming: 11 bases; junction bases outside the gene matches: 11. CDR3 sequence reads: CSACWDRAHAFF. CDR3 nucleotides: TGCAGCGCCTGCTGGGACAGGGCCCACGCTTTCTTT.

This chain uses TRBV5-4 with TRBJ2-2; 9 bases line up with TRBD2. The germline V gene encodes CDR1 SGHNT and CDR2 YYREEE (reference sequence). J was trimmed by 4 bases and V by 4 bases; bases with no gene match: 5. The CDR3 covers 15 residues. CDR3 sequence: CASSISGGSTGELFF. The CDR3 nucleotides read TGTGCCAGCAGCATTAGCGGGGGTAGCACCGGGGAGCTGTTTTTT.

This clone appeared a single time. V usage is TRBV5-1 and J usage is TRBJ2-7, with TRBD2 matching over 8 bases. The V and J ends lost 4 bases and 6 bases, in that order; junction bases with no gene match: 12. This CDR3 region has 15 residues. Germline loops: CDR1 SGHRS, CDR2 YFSETQ. The CDR3 bases are TGCGCCAGCAGCCCAGCGGGGGTCATCGGCTCCGAGCAGTACTTC. Its translation is CASSPAGVIGSEQYF.

This clone was counted at least ten times. Here the CDR3 reads CASSLTRLAGGYNEQFF. In nucleotides, the CDR3 is TGTGCCAGCAGCTTAACCCGACTAGCGGGGGGATACAATGAGCAGTTCTTC. The rearrangement links TRBV11-2 to TRBJ2-1; 13 nucleotides align to TRBD2. The V segment lost 2 bases and the J segment 4 bases; nucleotides outside the gene matches: 5. Germline V CDR1 and CDR2: SGHAT, FQNNGV. This CDR3 is 17 amino acids long.

This chain joins TRBV6-1 and TRBJ1-2; a weak D match, TRBD1 (6 bases). Germline CDR1 is MNHNS and CDR2 is SASEGT. This CDR3 has 14 residues. The germline V and J ends were trimmed by 8 bases and 4 bases, with 17 bases remaining between them. The CDR3 nucleotides are TGTGCCAGCGCAACTTCGGGACAAACCTATGGCTACACCTTC. It yields the protein CASATSGQTYGYTF.

This sequence joins TRBV6-5 and TRBJ2-3; 7 bases fit TRBD1. Germline CDR1 is MNHEY and CDR2 is SVGAGI. The CDR3 length is 14 residues. V was pared by 2 bases and J by 7 bases, with 6 bases of the junction left unmatched. The CDR3 loop reads CASSYGTDPNTQYF. The CDR3 nucleotides read TGTGCCAGCAGTTACGGGACAGACCCAAATACGCAGTATTTT.

CDR3 coding DNA: TGTGCCAGCTCGCCCCGACAGGGGGCTTGGCAGTACTTC. Amino acid sequence: CASSPRQGAWQYF. The V and J genes are TRBV18 and TRBJ2-7, with 10 bases aligning to TRBD1. The CDR3 runs to 13 residues. CDR1 is KGHSH, CDR2 LQKENI, per germline. V lost 6 bases and J lost 9; bases outside the gene matches: 8.

The V call is TRBV12-5, the J call TRBJ2-7, with D perhaps matching TRBD2 (5 bases). Germline V lookup: CDR1 LGHNT, CDR2 FRNRAP. The CDR3 is made up of 13 amino acids. The V end was cut by 3 bases, the J end by 7 bases, with 13 bases between. The CDR3 here is CASGFTSSGEQYF. The CDR3 DNA follows: TGTGCTAGTGGTTTTACGTCGTCGGGGGAGCAGTACTTC.

J is TRBJ1-1 and V is TRBV19, with D maybe TRBD1 (5 bases). With 3 bases removed from V and 2 bases from J, the gap between germline ends came to 16 bases. CDR1 is LNHDA, CDR2 SQIVND, per germline (reference sequence). The length of the CDR3 is 16 residues. CDR3 region: CASSIGTGRTNTEAFF. The CDR3 region has the DNA TGTGCCAGTAGTATTGGCACAGGACGAACTAACACTGAAGCTTTCTTT.

The V and J genes are TRBV19 and TRBJ2-7; tentative D call: TRBD1 (6 bases). The CDR3 totals 13 residues. Trimming left V 6 bases short and J 2 bases short, with 11 bases between. CDR1 and CDR2 from the germline V gene are LNHDA and SQIVND (reference sequence). CDR3 sequence reads: CASSSRDTYEQYF. CDR3 bases: TGTGCCAGTAGCTCCCGGGACACCTACGAGCAGTACTTC.

The V gene is TRBV5-5, the J gene TRBJ1-2, with TRBD1 identical over 10 bases. CDR1 and CDR2 (germline): SGHKS, YYEKEE (reference sequence). The CDR3 covers 19 residues. V lost 5 bases to trimming and J lost 2 bases; unmatched junction nucleotides: 18. This chain's CDR3 is CASSPGRWTGGKVNYGYTF. In DNA form, the CDR3 reads TGTGCCAGCAGTCCCGGTCGATGGACAGGGGGGAAAGTCAACTATGGCTACACCTTC.

V is TRBV11-2 and J is TRBJ1-1; no clear D gene. The CDR3 runs 13 residues. Trimming stripped 5 bases from V and 2 bases from J, with 9 bases between. Germline assignment: CDR1 SGHAT and CDR2 FQNNGV. The chain's CDR3 is CASSRTQNTEAFF. The CDR3 nucleotides are TGTGCCAGCAGCCGCACACAAAACACTGAAGCTTTCTTT. Using reference TRBV11-2 and TRBJ1-1 for the parts outside the CDR3, the full variable domain is EAGVAQSPRYKIIEKRQSVAFWCNPISGHATLYWYQQILGQGPKLLIQFQNNGVVDDSQLPKDRFSAERLKGVDSTLKIQPAKLEDSAVYLCASSRTQNTEAFFGQGTRLTVV.

The CDR3 DNA is TGTGCCAGCAGCATCGGGACTAGCGGCACAGATACGCAGTATTTT. Translating it yields CASSIGTSGTDTQYF. The V gene is TRBV13, the J gene TRBJ2-3, with 10 bases that match TRBD2. V gave up 5 bases and J gave up 1 base; unmatched junction bases: 3. The CDR3 has 15 residues. Germline assignment: CDR1 PRHDT and CDR2 FYEKMQ (reference sequence).

V and J are TRBV27 and TRBJ2-5, with 8 bases lining up with TRBD1. The CDR3 has 18 amino acids. Germline-derived CDR1 and CDR2 are MNHEY and SMNVEV (reference sequence). V lost 6 bases to trimming and J lost 5 bases; unmatched junction nucleotides: 20. The CDR3 loop is CASSHQIISQGARETQYF. CDR3 nucleotides: TGTGCCAGCAGCCACCAAATTATATCTCAGGGGGCGAGGGAGACCCAGTACTTC.

Only one count was recorded for this clone. The V and J genes are TRBV19 and TRBJ2-1; TRBD2 matches 10 bases. CDR1 and CDR2 (germline): LNHDA, SQIVND (reference sequence). This CDR3 is 14 amino acids long. Trimming cost V 5 bases and J 8 bases; bases outside gene matches: 6. CDR3 amino acids: CASSAAGGLDEQFF. The DNA of the CDR3 is TGTGCCAGTAGTGCAGCGGGGGGGCTGGATGAGCAGTTCTTC.

This rearrangement joins TRBV7-2 to TRBJ2-7; 10 bases are shared with TRBD2. Germline-derived CDR1 and CDR2 are SGHTA and FQGNSA. CDR3 length equals 16 residues. Trimming removed 2 bases from V and 3 bases from J; junction bases left unmatched: 7. CDR3 loop: CASSLMASGGFYEQYF. DNA for the CDR3: TGTGCCAGCAGCTTAATGGCTAGCGGGGGCTTCTACGAGCAGTACTTC.